Presented here are 16 T cell receptor beta chains from one specimen sequenced in a study of control samples from healthy donors and cancer patients. TCRdb's table, derived via immunoSEQ multiplex PCR, lists solely in-frame clones and lacks some. This sample has about 130,000 clones, with approximately 90% found just once. Sample: blood. These receptors were taken from a man between 18 and 29 years old in good health.

The chain employs TRBV15 and TRBJ2-4; D is tentatively TRBD1 or TRBD2 (5 bases each). The CDR3 contains 15 residues. Germline CDR1 and CDR2: LNHNV and YYDKDF (reference sequence). V gave up 0 bases and J gave up 6 bases, with 12 bases separating them. CDR3 nucleotides: TGTGCCACCAGCAGAGACCCGGGTGGGGGAAACATTCAGTACTTC. Translating gives CATSRDPGGGNIQYF. The full variable domain, completed using reference TRBV15 and TRBJ2-4, is DAMVIQNPRYQVTQFGKPVTLSCSQTLNHNVMYWYQQKSSQAPKLLFHYYDKDFNNEADTPDNFQSRRPNTSFCFLDIRSPGLGDTAMYLCATSRDPGGGNIQYFGAGTRLSVL.

V usage is TRBV5-1 and J usage is TRBJ1-2; D is unclear. V was trimmed by 2 bases and J by 4 bases, leaving 15 bases between them. This CDR3 has 15 residues. CDR1 is SGHRS, CDR2 YFSETQ, per germline. The CDR3 reads CASSFRGDPAYGYTF. The DNA of the CDR3 is TGCGCCAGCAGCTTCCGGGGAGATCCGGCCTATGGCTACACCTTC.

The CDR3 sequence is CASRSPGSNEKLFF. In DNA form, the CDR3 reads TGTGCCAGTAGGTCCCCAGGGTCTAATGAAAAACTGTTTTTT. This chain uses TRBV19 with TRBJ1-4; maybe TRBD1 (5 bases). This CDR3 has 14 residues. Germline CDR1 and CDR2: LNHDA and SQIVND (reference sequence). V lost 6 bases and J lost 3, with 11 bases in between.

The J gene is TRBJ1-1, the V gene TRBV11-2, with 10 nucleotides matching TRBD1. In germline, CDR1 is SGHAT, CDR2 FQNNGV. The V segment lost 1 base and the J segment 0 bases; nucleotides outside the gene matches: 2. The CDR3 runs 16 residues. CDR3 nucleotide sequence: TGTGCCAGCAGCTTAGGACAGGGGGCCGTGAACACTGAAGCTTTCTTT. This gives the protein CASSLGQGAVNTEAFF.

The chain combines TRBV12-3 or TRBV12-4 with TRBJ2-4, with 7 positions matching TRBD1. J was trimmed by 5 bases and V by 5 bases; bases with no gene match: 3. The CDR3 spans 13 residues. The CDR3: CASSPDRENIQYF. DNA for the CDR3: TGTGCCAGCAGTCCCGACAGGGAAAACATTCAGTACTTC.

This CDR3 is CAISGRGRGAHLAGELFF. The CDR3 coding sequence is TGTGCCATCAGTGGTCGGGGCAGGGGGGCCCACCTCGCCGGGGAGCTGTTTTTT. The chain combines TRBV10-3 with TRBJ2-2; D might be TRBD1 (7 bases). V lost 4 bases, J lost 6 bases, and 24 bases lay in between. Germline CDR1 ENHRY, CDR2 SYGVKD. The CDR3 runs 18 residues.

The chain couples TRBV20-1 to TRBJ1-2, with D hard to call. Per germline, CDR1 DFQATT and CDR2 SNEGSKA (reference sequence). This CDR3 is built from 12 residues. V was trimmed by 3 bases and J by 4 bases, leaving 9 bases between them. The CDR3 loop reads CSASPRFYGYTF. The DNA for the CDR3 is TGCAGTGCTAGTCCCCGGTTCTATGGCTACACCTTC.

This chain joins TRBV6-5 and TRBJ1-3; D is uncertain. The V end was cut by 0 bases, the J end by 5 bases, with 14 bases between. CDR1 and CDR2 from the germline V gene are MNHEY and SVGAGI. This CDR3 has 16 amino acids. Here the CDR3 DNA reads TGTGCCAGCAGTTACTCCCTTGCGGATTCGAGAAACACCATATATTTT. This codes for CASSYSLADSRNTIYF.

The chain joins TRBV30 to TRBJ2-7; D might be TRBD2 (5 bases). This CDR3 spans 15 amino acids. Between the trimmed V and J ends, which lost 2 bases and 5 bases, there was a span of 19 bases. Germline V gene data show CDR1 as GTSNPN and CDR2 as SVGIG (reference sequence). CDR3 bases: TGTGCCTGGAGTATATCGGACTCTCTTCGTGACGAGCAGTACTTC. Protein: CAWSISDSLRDEQYF.

J is TRBJ2-3 and V is TRBV5-5, with a weak D call TRBD2 (6 bases). Trimming shortened V by 2 bases and J by 1 base, and 14 bases separated the two germline ends. CDR1 SGHKS and CDR2 YYEKEE come from the germline V gene (reference sequence). The CDR3 is made up of 16 amino acids. CDR3: CASSFGGVGGTDTQYF. The CDR3 nucleotides are TGTGCCAGCAGCTTTGGCGGGGTTGGGGGCACAGATACGCAGTATTTT.

V and J are TRBV4-1 and TRBJ2-2; maybe TRBD1 (5 bases). The CDR3 loop spans 14 amino acids. Per germline, CDR1 MGHRA and CDR2 YSYEKL. Trimming cost V 6 bases and J 3 bases, with 11 bases left between them. CDR3: CASSKGVHTGELFF. The DNA of the CDR3 is TGCGCCAGCAGTAAAGGGGTACACACCGGGGAGCTGTTTTTT.

This chain links TRBV7-3 with TRBJ1-4, with D unresolved. The CDR3 contains 15 residues. The V gene's germline CDR1 is SGHTA and CDR2 FQGTGA. V dropped 3 bases and J dropped 5 bases, with 13 bases sitting between them. The CDR3: CASSFPPQPNEKLFF. CDR3 in DNA: TGTGCCAGCAGCTTTCCCCCCCAGCCGAATGAAAAACTGTTTTTT.

The chain recombines TRBV5-1 with TRBJ1-3; D perhaps matches TRBD1 (5 bases). The germline V gene encodes CDR1 SGHRS and CDR2 YFSETQ. The CDR3 runs to 15 residues. The V gene lost 0 bases and the J gene lost 0 bases, with 7 bases spanning the gap. The CDR3 nucleotides read TGCGCCAGCAGCTTGGGACAGTACTCTGGAAACACCATATATTTT. Translated, it gives CASSLGQYSGNTIYF.

This rearrangement joins TRBV5-1 to TRBJ2-7; 9 bases match TRBD1. This CDR3 is 15 amino acids long. Germline V gene data show CDR1 as SGHRS and CDR2 as YFSETQ. The V and J ends lost 3 bases and 4 bases, in that order; junction bases with no gene match: 8. The CDR3 DNA sequence: TGCGCCAGCAGCTCTGGACAGGGGAACCTTTACGAGCAGTACTTC. Encoded protein: CASSSGQGNLYEQYF. The variable domain in full, with the rest retrieved from reference TRBV5-1 and TRBJ2-7, is KAGVTQTPRYLIKTRGQQVTLSCSPISGHRSVSWYQQTPGQGLQFLFEYFSETQRNKGNFPGRFSGRQFSNSRSEMNVSTLELGDSALYLCASSSGQGNLYEQYFGPGTRLTVT.

The rearrangement uses TRBV7-6 and TRBJ2-2; TRBD1 agrees at 10 bases. CDR1 and CDR2 (germline): SGHVS, FNYEAQ. The CDR3 has 16 residues. V gave up 5 bases and J gave up 3 bases; unmatched junction bases: 6. In DNA, the CDR3 is TGTGCCAGCAGCCTCCGACAGGGGGCTCACACCGGGGAGCTGTTTTTT. The encoded protein is CASSLRQGAHTGELFF.

The rearrangement uses TRBV5-1 and TRBJ2-3; 8 bases match TRBD2. J gave up 2 bases and V 6 bases, and 5 bases lay outside the gene matches. Germline V gives CDR1 SGHRS, CDR2 YFSETQ. The CDR3 is 14 residues long. The CDR3, as DNA: TGCGCCAGCAACCGGGGGGGCTCCACAGATACGCAGTATTTT. It translates to CASNRGGSTDTQYF.